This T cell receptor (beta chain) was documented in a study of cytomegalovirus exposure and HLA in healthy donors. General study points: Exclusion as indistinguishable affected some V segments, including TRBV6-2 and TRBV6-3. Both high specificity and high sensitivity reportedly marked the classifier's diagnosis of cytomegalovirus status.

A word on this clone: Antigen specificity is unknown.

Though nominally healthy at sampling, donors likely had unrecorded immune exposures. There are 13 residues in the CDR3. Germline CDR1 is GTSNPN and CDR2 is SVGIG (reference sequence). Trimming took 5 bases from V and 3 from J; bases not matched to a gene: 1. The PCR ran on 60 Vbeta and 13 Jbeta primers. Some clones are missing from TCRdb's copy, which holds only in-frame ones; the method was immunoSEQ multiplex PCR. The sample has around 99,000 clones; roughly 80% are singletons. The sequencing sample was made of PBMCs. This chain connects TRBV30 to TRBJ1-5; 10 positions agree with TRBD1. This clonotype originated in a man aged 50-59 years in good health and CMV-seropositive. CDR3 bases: TGTGCCTGGGGGACAGGGGTCAATCAGCCCCAGCATTTT. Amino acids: CAWGTGVNQPQHF.